This passage covers 5 T cell receptor beta chains from one sample sequenced in a study of vaccination and CD4 T cells after COVID-19. Sample treatment: roughly 11-day PBMC culture with coronavirus spike peptide pools or control peptides (ViraFEST assay). Oncomine TCR Beta short-read sequencing was applied to DNA from cultured CD4+ T cells. TCRdb itself ran the PCR reads through MiXCR, one entry per CDR3 protein. Of some 14,000 distinct CDR3 sequences listed, 55% to 75% are singletons. These TCRs' antigens remain unknown. Source material: CD4+ T cells from blood, cultured in vitro. Receptors were obtained from a human donor who had recovered from COVID-19.

This clonotype has a single count. The V call is TRBV11-2, the J call TRBJ1-2; 7 bases agree with TRBD1. Germline CDR1 is SGHAT and CDR2 is FQNNGV. This CDR3 has 16 residues. V lost 0 bases, J lost 0 bases, and 4 bases stayed unmatched. The CDR3 loop reads CASSLESTGANYGYTF. The CDR3 nucleotides read TGTGCCAGCAGCTTAGAGAGTACAGGGGCTAACTATGGCTACACCTTC.

This clonotype was counted between two and nine times. The V gene is TRBV7-3, the J gene TRBJ2-4, with TRBD1 as a possible D gene (6 bases). Germline V gene data show CDR1 as SGHTA and CDR2 as FQGTGA. The V end was cut by 1 base, the J end by 8 bases, with 12 bases between. This CDR3 spans 14 amino acids. CDR3 sequence: CASSLNRERDIQYF. Written as DNA, the CDR3 is TGTGCCAGCAGCTTAAACAGGGAGAGAGACATTCAGTACTTC.

This clonotype was recorded once. The chain uses TRBV6-2 or TRBV6-3 and TRBJ1-3; 7 nucleotides align to TRBD1. CDR1 and CDR2 (germline): MNHEY, SVGEGT. Trimming took 2 bases from V and 2 from J; bases not matched to a gene: 0. The CDR3 sequence is 14 residues long. Here the CDR3 DNA reads TGTGCCAGCAGTTACAGGGGGCCTGGAAACACCATATATTTT. Translating it yields CASSYRGPGNTIYF.

This clonotype was found a few times. The chain uses TRBV7-2 and TRBJ1-5, with D unclear. V lost 2 bases to trimming and J lost 5 bases, with 13 bases between them. CDR1 and CDR2 (germline): SGHTA, FQGNSA. The CDR3 is 15 residues long. This CDR3 is CASSLLGSTHQPQHF. Written as DNA, the CDR3 is TGTGCCAGCAGCTTACTGGGCTCAACCCATCAGCCCCAGCATTTT.

In nucleotides, the CDR3 is TGTGCCAGCAGTTTGTTTAGGGGGTCACCCCTCCACTTT. It yields the protein CASSLFRGSPLHF. V is TRBV28 and J is TRBJ1-6, with D possibly TRBD1 on 6 matching bases. V was cut by 3 bases and J by 10 bases, with 10 bases left in between. Germline lookup yields CDR1 MDHEN and CDR2 SYDVKM. This CDR3 is built from 13 residues.